In its sample, the clone carrying this T cell receptor beta chain was seen a few times. The antigen is unknown. TCRdb called the RT-PCR reads again in MiXCR, with one record for every CDR3 protein. Of roughly 780,000 distinct CDR3 sequences listed, around a sixth are singletons. This entry is derived from a study of response to subunit inactivated influenza vaccine. Study-wide points: Authors suggested seasonal influenza vaccinations each recruit few new T cells.

Trimming stripped 2 bases from V and 6 bases from J, with 8 bases between. This CDR3 is 13 amino acids long. The germline CDR1 and CDR2 sequences are MDHEN and SYDVKM. The chain joins TRBV28 to TRBJ2-1; D is unclear. The material was PBMCs from blood, obtained about 5 days after vaccination. The origin of this receptor is a man aged 45 to 65 who received an inactivated influenza vaccine. The CDR3 nucleotides read TGTGCCAGCAGTTTAAGACACCGCAATGAGCAGTTCTTC. Protein sequence: CASSLRHRNEQFF.